These 11 T cell receptor beta chains came from one sample sequenced in a study of spatial heterogeneity in lung cancer. TCRdb ran MiXCR on the 5' RACE reads and lists one entry per CDR3 protein. Among around 13,000 distinct CDR3 sequences listed, around 15% were seen once. The time point denotes: sample taken at primary tumor resection. Extraction of whole RNA from tumor, nontumor lung or frozen PBMC preceded unsorted sequencing. The source material was PBMCs, sampled at surgery. The receptors derive from a male donor with early-stage non-small cell lung cancer.

The V and J genes are TRBV5-1 and TRBJ2-1; D may be TRBD2 (6 bases). V was pared by 2 bases and J by 7 bases, with 10 bases between. Germline values: CDR1 SGHRS, CDR2 YFSETQ. This CDR3 region has 13 residues. The CDR3 region is CASSFRGTNEQFF. The CDR3 DNA follows: TGCGCCAGCAGCTTTCGGGGGACGAATGAGCAGTTCTTC.

The chain links TRBV12-5 to TRBJ1-1, with D possibly being TRBD1 (5 bases). V lost 6 bases and J 7 bases, leaving 12 bases between the germline ends. Germline V gives CDR1 LGHNT, CDR2 FRNRAP. This CDR3 spans 12 amino acids. The CDR3 nucleotides are TGTGCTAGTGGCCGAGGGGCGGATGAAGCTTTCTTT. It is translated as CASGRGADEAFF. The whole variable domain, filled in from reference TRBV12-5 and TRBJ1-1, reads DARVTQTPRHKVTEMGQEVTMRCQPILGHNTVFWYRQTMMQGLELLAYFRNRAPLDDSGMPKDRFSAEMPDATLATLKIQPSEPRDSAVYFCASGRGADEAFFGQGTRLTVV.

This clonotype was counted a few times. This rearrangement joins TRBV5-4 to TRBJ2-1; 10 positions agree with TRBD2. The germline gives CDR1 SGHNT, CDR2 YYREEE (reference sequence). The CDR3 spans 15 residues. The trim removed 2 bases at V and 5 bases at J, leaving 4 bases unmatched. DNA for the CDR3: TGTGCCAGCAGCTTTGGACTAGCGGCCAACAATGAGCAGTTCTTC. It codes for CASSFGLAANNEQFF.

The rearrangement links TRBV29-1 to TRBJ2-3, with D tentatively TRBD1 (5 bases). The V end was cut by 0 bases, the J end by 1 base, with 8 bases between. Germline CDR1 is SQVTM and CDR2 is ANQGSEA. The CDR3 runs 14 residues. Here the CDR3 DNA reads TGCAGCGTTGAAGATTTACAGGGCACAGATACGCAGTATTTT. Translating it yields CSVEDLQGTDTQYF.

This clonotype showed up just a few times. The chain uses TRBV6-2 or TRBV6-3 and TRBJ2-5; D is unclear. The CDR3 runs to 12 residues. Trimming left V 6 bases short and J 3 bases short, with 8 bases between. Germline values: CDR1 MNHEY, CDR2 SVGEGT. DNA of the CDR3: TGTGCCAGCAGCCAAACTAAAGAGACCCAGTACTTC. This translates into CASSQTKETQYF.

This chain joins TRBV2 and TRBJ2-2; D call uncertain. CDR1 and CDR2 from the germline V gene are SNHLY and FYNNEI. The ends were cut back, 2 bases at V and 9 bases at J, with 10 bases in the middle. The CDR3 loop spans 13 amino acids. The CDR3 region is CASSEQSLRELFF. The CDR3 nucleotides read TGTGCCAGCAGTGAACAATCACTCCGGGAGCTGTTTTTT.

The chain recombines TRBV28 with TRBJ2-3; D not certain. The CDR3 runs to 15 residues. V was clipped by 6 bases and J by 2 bases, with 15 bases between them. CDR1 is MDHEN, CDR2 SYDVKM, per germline. DNA of the CDR3: TGTGCCAGCAGCTTCAGTGACTTCTCCACAGATACGCAGTATTTT. This translates into CASSFSDFSTDTQYF. Full variable domain (remainder filled in from reference TRBV28 and TRBJ2-3): DVKVTQSSRYLVKRTGEKVFLECVQDMDHENMFWYRQDPGLGLRLIYFSYDVKMKEKGDIPEGYSVSREKKERFSLILESASTNQTSMYLCASSFSDFSTDTQYFGPGTRLTVL.

This clonotype has at least ten counts. J is TRBJ2-7 and V is TRBV29-1; 12 bases align to TRBD1. J gave up 5 bases and V 6 bases, and 11 bases lay outside the gene matches. This CDR3 contains 15 residues. Germline lookup yields CDR1 SQVTM and CDR2 ANQGSEA. For the CDR3, the DNA is TGCAGCGTCGCCTCAACGGGACAGGGGGCTAACGAGCAGTACTTC. Translated, it gives CSVASTGQGANEQYF.

There are many counts of this clonotype. V usage is TRBV3-1 and J usage is TRBJ1-1; 8 positions match TRBD1. The CDR3 sequence is 14 residues long. V gave up 6 bases and J gave up 6 bases; unmatched junction bases: 9. CDR1 is LGHDT, CDR2 YNNKEL, per germline (reference sequence). The CDR3 region has the DNA TGTGCCAGCAGGTTGGGGACAGGACCCTCTGAAGCTTTCTTT. Its translation: CASRLGTGPSEAFF.

This clonotype is deemed large. The V call is TRBV6-2 or TRBV6-3, the J call TRBJ2-7; D is perhaps TRBD2 (6 bases). The germline V gene has CDR1 MNHEY and CDR2 SVGEGT. V was cut by 2 bases and J by 0 bases, with 20 bases left in between. This CDR3 has 18 amino acids. The CDR3 DNA follows: TGTGCCAGCAGTTACGGTTGGGACTCCCAGCAAGTCTCCTACGAGCAGTACTTC. This encodes CASSYGWDSQQVSYEQYF.

The chain uses TRBV5-1 and TRBJ1-1; possible D gene TRBD1, 5 bases. The CDR3 length is 15 residues. In germline, CDR1 is SGHRS, CDR2 YFSETQ. Deletions cut 0 bases from V and 2 bases from J, with 11 bases between. The CDR3 sequence is CASSLATGANTEAFF. CDR3 nucleotides: TGCGCCAGCAGCTTGGCCACCGGGGCCAACACTGAAGCTTTCTTT.